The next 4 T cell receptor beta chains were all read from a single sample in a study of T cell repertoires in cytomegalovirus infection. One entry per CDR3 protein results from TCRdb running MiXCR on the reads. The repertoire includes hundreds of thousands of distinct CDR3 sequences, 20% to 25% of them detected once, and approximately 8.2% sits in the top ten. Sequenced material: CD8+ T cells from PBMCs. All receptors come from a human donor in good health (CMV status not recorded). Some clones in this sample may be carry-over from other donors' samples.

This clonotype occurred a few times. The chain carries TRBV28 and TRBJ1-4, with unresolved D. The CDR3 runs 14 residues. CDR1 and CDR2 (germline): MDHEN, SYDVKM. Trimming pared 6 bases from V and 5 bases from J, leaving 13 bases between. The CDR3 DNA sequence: TGTGCCAGCAGGTCCTGGGTGGGGAATGAAAAACTGTTTTTT. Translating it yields CASRSWVGNEKLFF.

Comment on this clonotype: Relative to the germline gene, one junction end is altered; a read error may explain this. The CDR3 DNA follows: TGTACCAGCAGTTTCAAGGGCCGATGCACTGAAGCTTTCTTT. Translating it yields CTSSFKGRCTEAFF. The chain links TRBV28 to TRBJ1-1; no reliable D call. Germline V gives CDR1 MDHEN, CDR2 SYDVKM. This CDR3 contains 14 residues.

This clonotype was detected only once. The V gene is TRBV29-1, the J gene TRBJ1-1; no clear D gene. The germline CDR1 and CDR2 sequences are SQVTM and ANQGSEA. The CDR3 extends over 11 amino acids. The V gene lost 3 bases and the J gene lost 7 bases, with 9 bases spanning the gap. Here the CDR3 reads CSVDGRVEAFF. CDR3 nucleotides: TGCAGCGTTGACGGGAGAGTTGAAGCTTTCTTT. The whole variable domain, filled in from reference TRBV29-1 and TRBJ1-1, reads SAVISQKPSRDICQRGTSLTIQCQVDSQVTMMFWYRQQPGQSLTLIATANQGSEATYESGFVIDKFPISRPNLTFSTLTVSNMSPEDSSIYLCSVDGRVEAFFGQGTRLTVV.

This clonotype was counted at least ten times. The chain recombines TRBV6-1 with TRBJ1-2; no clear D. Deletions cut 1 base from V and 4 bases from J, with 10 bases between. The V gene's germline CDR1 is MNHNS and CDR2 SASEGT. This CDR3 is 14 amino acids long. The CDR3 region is CASSEGRMTYGYTF. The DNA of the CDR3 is TGTGCCAGCAGTGAAGGGAGGATGACCTATGGCTACACCTTC.